The T cell receptor (beta chain) under discussion was sequenced for a study of T-cell reconstitution after alpha-beta-depleted transplantation in children (dated by TCRdb to between 2015 and 2016). Notes on the research overall: Using TCR repertoire profiling, the study followed T-cell immune reconstitution in a quantitative way in children after TCRalphabeta/CD19-depleted allogeneic hematopoietic cell transplantation. Broad study findings and their caveats: The frequencies of hyperexpanded clones fell over the following months, and after one year, T-cell counts and TCRbeta diversity were mostly attributed to newly produced T cells. In some patients, high TCRbeta diversity at day 60 was attributed to recipient T cells and intrathymic progenitors that had survived conditioning. The apparently early recovery of alphabetaT-cell counts about two months after transplant reportedly depended on only several hundred rapidly expanded clones that came from non-depleted graft cells.

Between the V and J ends, shortened by 0 bases and 6 bases respectively, the junction contains 9 bases. In the germline V gene, CDR1 corresponds to SGHNT and CDR2 to YENEEA. From its cysteine to its phenylalanine, the CDR3 spans 14 amino acids. Left in the record is the CDR3 DNA by itself, 42 bases read in frame from the first base. The method was PCR. Instrument used: Illumina HiSeq 2500. TCR library preparation used molecular barcoding, with unique molecular identifiers applied to normalize quantification of the TCRbeta repertoire. TCRdb reworked the public reads: Q25 trimming with fastp, MiXCR clone assembly, productive beta chains retained. Identical CDR3 protein sequences are pooled into one entry, listed with their most common genes and DNA. In this sample the table shows 150,000 to 200,000 distinct CDR3 sequences, about 6% of which occur a single time. About 4.3% of the sample lies in the top ten.

This clonotype showed up many times. Its target antigen remains unknown. No much larger clone is present one base from it, and per-base qualities are unavailable. The sample's treatment or condition label, decoded: allogeneic hematopoietic cell transplantation with graft depleted of TCRalphabeta T cells and CD19 B cells. The transplant recipients were children given TCRalphabeta/CD19-depleted allogeneic hematopoietic cell grafts. The TCR sequence derives from a girl under two years old with combined immunodeficiency, due to receive a stem cell transplant. The sequencing here drew on PBMCs, taken before TCRalphabeta/CD19-depleted stem cell transplant. The chain employs TRBV11-3 and TRBJ2-1, with the D gene uncertain. The sequenced DNA: TGTGCCAGCAGCTTAGAACCAGGCCTCAATGAGCAGTTCTTC. Its protein product is CASSLEPGLNEQFF. With all but the CDR3 taken from the reference TRBV11-3 and TRBJ2-1 genes, the full variable domain is: EAGVVQSPRYKIIEKKQPVAFWCNPISGHNTLYWYLQNLGQGPELLIRYENEEAVDDSQLPKDRFSAERLKGVDSTLKIQPAELGDSAVYLCASSLEPGLNEQFFGPGTRLTVL.